One sample yielded the 30 T cell receptor beta chains listed below, sequenced in a study of CD8 T cells in Susac syndrome. Random hexamers primed reverse transcription of about 0.5 to 1 ug RNA. TCRdb reprocessed the immunoSEQ multiplex PCR reads via MiXCR and lists one record per CDR3 protein. The data show over 95,000 distinct CDR3 sequences, about 93% seen once. The sample consisted of CD4+ T cells from PBMCs. The receptors originated from a human donor in good health.

The chain is built from TRBV7-2 and TRBJ2-5; tentatively, D is TRBD2 (5 bases). In germline, CDR1 is SGHTA, CDR2 FQGNSA. V lost 2 bases and J 0 bases, leaving 7 bases between the germline ends. This CDR3 spans 14 amino acids. CDR3 nucleotides: TGTGCCAGCAGCTTATTCGGGGACCAAGAGACCCAGTACTTC. Residues: CASSLFGDQETQYF.

CDR3 amino acids: CASSQERRPEETQYF. CDR3 nucleotides: TGTGCCAGCAGCCAAGAGCGCAGGCCCGAAGAGACCCAGTACTTC. The chain uses TRBV4-2 and TRBJ2-5; D gene uncertain. CDR1 LGHNA and CDR2 YNFKEQ come from the germline V gene. Trimming cost V 0 bases and J 3 bases, with 11 bases left between them. The CDR3 has 15 amino acids.

V usage is TRBV12-3 or TRBV12-4 and J usage is TRBJ2-4; D is ambiguous. The ends were cut back, 5 bases at V and 2 bases at J, with 7 bases in the middle. The CDR3 is 13 amino acids. DNA for the CDR3: TGTGCCAGCAGTCCTGTTCCCAAAAACATTCAGTACTTC. Residues: CASSPVPKNIQYF.

The rearrangement links TRBV27 to TRBJ2-2, with unresolved D. V was clipped by 5 bases and J by 0 bases, with 4 bases between them. The CDR3 is made up of 13 amino acids. CDR1 and CDR2 from the germline V gene are MNHEY and SMNVEV (reference sequence). In DNA form, the CDR3 reads TGTGCCAGCAGTCATACGAACACCGGGGAGCTGTTTTTT. Translated: CASSHTNTGELFF.

The chain joins TRBV5-1 to TRBJ2-7; no definite D call. Germline lookup yields CDR1 SGHRS and CDR2 YFSETQ. There are 13 residues in the CDR3. Trimming removed 0 bases at V and 2 bases at J, with 6 bases between. Written as DNA, the CDR3 is TGCGCCAGCAGCTTGGCAACAGCCTACGAGCAGTACTTC. This codes for CASSLATAYEQYF.

The chain combines TRBV28 with TRBJ1-4; D uncertain. The V and J ends lost 7 bases and 8 bases respectively, with 20 bases between them. The V gene's germline CDR1 is MDHEN and CDR2 SYDVKM. This CDR3 spans 15 amino acids. The DNA of the CDR3 is TGTGCCAGCACGCGCTCCCCCACAGATACCGAAAAACTGTTTTTT. Its protein is CASTRSPTDTEKLFF. The complete variable domain, with remaining parts taken from reference TRBV28 and TRBJ1-4, reads DVKVTQSSRYLVKRTGEKVFLECVQDMDHENMFWYRQDPGLGLRLIYFSYDVKMKEKGDIPEGYSVSREKKERFSLILESASTNQTSMYLCASTRSPTDTEKLFFGSGTQLSVL.

The V and J genes are TRBV4-3 and TRBJ2-3; D possibly corresponds to TRBD2 (6 bases). Between the trimmed V and J ends, which lost 0 bases and 4 bases, there was a span of 20 bases. This CDR3 has 18 residues. The germline gives CDR1 LGHNA, CDR2 YSLEER. This CDR3 reads CASSQERFKPGGADTQYF. The CDR3, as DNA: TGCGCCAGCAGCCAAGAGCGTTTCAAGCCCGGAGGGGCAGATACGCAGTATTTT.

The chain combines TRBV7-2 with TRBJ2-7; possible D gene TRBD2, 6 bases. Looked up from germline, CDR1 is SGHTA and CDR2 is FQGNSA. Trimming left V 5 bases short and J 5 bases short, with 13 bases between. This CDR3 contains 13 residues. CDR3 bases: TGTGCCAGCAGCCCCCAGGGACTGGACGAGCAGTACTTC. It encodes CASSPQGLDEQYF.

The rearrangement joins TRBV27 to TRBJ2-5, with D perhaps matching TRBD1 (6 bases). Trimming shortened V by 6 bases and J by 4 bases, and 12 bases separated the two germline ends. The length of the CDR3 is 13 residues. Per germline, CDR1 MNHEY and CDR2 SMNVEV (reference sequence). CDR3 protein: CASRRGGRETQYF. CDR3 coding DNA: TGTGCCAGCAGAAGAGGGGGTAGAGAGACCCAGTACTTC.

The rearrangement joins TRBV3-1 to TRBJ2-1, with D possibly being TRBD1 (5 bases). The CDR3 covers 12 residues. V gave up 4 bases and J gave up 12 bases, with 13 bases separating them. In germline, CDR1 is LGHDT, CDR2 YNNKEL (reference sequence). This CDR3 is CASSLRTKRQFF. CDR3 sequence (DNA): TGTGCCAGCAGCCTACGGACAAAGCGGCAGTTCTTC.

The V gene is TRBV18, the J gene TRBJ2-2; D is perhaps TRBD1 or TRBD2 (5 bases each). V gave up 6 bases and J gave up 4 bases, with 15 bases separating them. Germline CDR1 KGHSH, CDR2 LQKENI. The CDR3 has 15 amino acids. Written as DNA, the CDR3 is TGTGCCAGCTCGTCTAAAGGGGACCCCACCGGGGAGCTGTTTTTT. Its translation: CASSSKGDPTGELFF.

This chain joins TRBV14 and TRBJ2-1; D gene uncertain. Looked up from germline, CDR1 is SGHDN and CDR2 is FVKESK. There are 15 residues in the CDR3. V was clipped by 2 bases and J by 3 bases, with 11 bases between them. The CDR3 loop is CASSQLRESYNEQFF. CDR3 coding DNA: TGTGCCAGCAGCCAACTACGAGAGAGCTACAATGAGCAGTTCTTC.

This clonotype was seen only once. This sequence joins TRBV21-1 and TRBJ1-3; TRBD1 reflects the table's D call only, with no check against the DNA. TRBV21-1 is a pseudogene locus. The CDR3 contains 16 residues. The CDR3 nucleotides read TGTGCCAGCAGCAAAGTTGGGGGGGTCCCTGGAAACACCATATATTTT. This gives the protein CASSKVGGVPGNTIYF.

The chain recombines TRBV11-2 with TRBJ1-1, with a weak D call TRBD1 (5 bases). Germline assignment: CDR1 SGHAT and CDR2 FQNNGV. V was clipped by 4 bases and J by 3 bases, with 15 bases between them. The CDR3 spans 15 residues. CDR3 sequence (DNA): TGTGCCAGCAGCTACAGCAGGGACCGCTACACTGAAGCTTTCTTT. This encodes CASSYSRDRYTEAFF.

This chain's CDR3 is CSATTGAHDGYTF. DNA for the CDR3: TGCAGTGCTACCACAGGGGCGCATGATGGCTACACCTTC. The chain links TRBV20-1 to TRBJ1-2; 7 bases agree with TRBD1. Germline CDR1 reads DFQATT; CDR2 reads SNEGSKA (reference sequence). V was pared by 4 bases and J by 6 bases, with 8 bases of the junction left unmatched. This CDR3 comprises 13 residues.

The chain carries TRBV6-6 and TRBJ2-4, with D possibly matching TRBD2 (5 bases). The germline V gene encodes CDR1 MNHNY and CDR2 SVGAGI (reference sequence). V lost 2 bases, J lost 0 bases, and 11 bases lay in between. The CDR3 consists of 16 residues. The CDR3 DNA reads as TGTGCCAGCAGTTACAGGCGGGCAGCAGCCAAAAACATTCAGTACTTC. Its translation is CASSYRRAAAKNIQYF.

V is TRBV27 and J is TRBJ1-6; a possible D gene is TRBD1 (5 bases). CDR1 is MNHEY and CDR2 is SMNVEV in the germline V gene (reference sequence). CDR3 length: 16 residues. The V end was cut by 3 bases, the J end by 4 bases, with 13 bases between. The CDR3 loop reads CASSLGGLAYNSPLHF. CDR3 bases: TGTGCCAGCAGTTTGGGGGGTCTCGCGTATAATTCACCCCTCCACTTT.

The rearrangement joins TRBV30 to TRBJ2-3; a weak D match, TRBD1 (5 bases). The CDR3 loop spans 15 amino acids. Germline CDR1 and CDR2: GTSNPN and SVGIG (reference sequence). V was clipped by 5 bases and J by 1 base, with 16 bases between them. CDR3 DNA sequence: TGTGCCTGGCCCCCCCAGGGTCGGGGCACAGATACGCAGTATTTT. This translates into CAWPPQGRGTDTQYF.

This sequence joins TRBV10-3 and TRBJ2-1; 10 nucleotides line up with TRBD2. V dropped 5 bases and J dropped 9; count of bases not matched to a gene: 10. Per germline, CDR1 ENHRY and CDR2 SYGVKD. This CDR3 comprises 15 residues. CDR3 residues: CAISLAGASPGEQFF. DNA of the CDR3: TGTGCCATCAGTCTAGCGGGAGCATCGCCGGGTGAGCAGTTCTTC.

The rearrangement uses TRBV29-1 and TRBJ1-2, with no clear D. V lost 0 bases to trimming and J lost 3 bases, with 14 bases between them. Germline V lookup: CDR1 SQVTM, CDR2 ANQGSEA. The length of the CDR3 is 15 residues. The CDR3 DNA is TGCAGCGTTGAAGATCTCGTGCCGGCGGACTATGGCTACACCTTC. It encodes CSVEDLVPADYGYTF.

This clonotype appeared a few times. The chain employs TRBV9 and TRBJ2-7; TRBD2 aligns across 7 bases. V lost 0 bases to trimming and J lost 4 bases; unmatched junction nucleotides: 10. CDR3 size: 16 residues. The V gene's germline CDR1 is SGDLS and CDR2 YYNGEE. In DNA, the CDR3 is TGTGCCAGCAGCGTAGGTATAATGGCGGGAGAGTACGAGCAGTACTTC. Translation: CASSVGIMAGEYEQYF. The variable domain in full, completed from reference TRBV9 and TRBJ2-7, reads DSGVTQTPKHLITATGQRVTLRCSPRSGDLSVYWYQQSLDQGLQFLIQYYNGEERAKGNILERFSAQQFPDLHSELNLSSLELGDSALYFCASSVGIMAGEYEQYFGPGTRLTVT.

The chain has TRBV10-3 and TRBJ1-5, with D perhaps matching TRBD1 (5 bases). The CDR3 has 13 amino acids. CDR1 and CDR2 from the germline V gene are ENHRY and SYGVKD. The ends were cut back, 2 bases at V and 4 bases at J, with 6 bases in the middle. In DNA form, the CDR3 reads TGTGCCATCAGTGAGCCAGGGAATCAGCCCCAGCATTTT. As protein: CAISEPGNQPQHF.

The genes are TRBV29-1 and TRBJ2-1; 8 bases map to TRBD1. From germline, CDR1 is SQVTM and CDR2 ANQGSEA. Trimming removed 3 bases from V and 5 bases from J; junction bases left unmatched: 9. CDR3 size: 15 residues. The CDR3 DNA reads as TGCAGCGTTGATTTCCTCGGACAGGGAGACAATGAGCAGTTCTTC. Residues: CSVDFLGQGDNEQFF.

The chain joins TRBV30 to TRBJ2-1; TRBD2 matches at 9 bases. The CDR3 covers 18 residues. V lost 3 bases and J lost 5; bases outside the gene matches: 17. Looked up from germline, CDR1 is GTSNPN and CDR2 is SVGIG (reference sequence). The CDR3 sequence: CAWRKLAGALTGNNEQFF. The DNA of the CDR3 is TGTGCCTGGAGGAAACTAGCGGGTGCTTTAACCGGGAACAATGAGCAGTTCTTC.

This chain connects TRBV19 to TRBJ1-1; maybe TRBD1 (6 bases). Germline CDR1 LNHDA, CDR2 SQIVND (reference sequence). The CDR3 has 13 residues. V lost 5 bases to trimming and J lost 6 bases, with 13 bases between them. The CDR3 is CASSPGAAAEAFF. The DNA for the CDR3 is TGTGCCAGTAGTCCAGGGGCGGCGGCTGAAGCTTTCTTT.

The sample holds one count of this clonotype. This chain uses TRBV11-2 with TRBJ2-7; 9 bases agree with TRBD2. Per the germline V gene, CDR1 is SGHAT and CDR2 is FQNNGV. This CDR3 is 15 amino acids long. The ends lost 0 bases at V and 5 bases at J; junction bases unmatched: 5. CDR3 nucleotide sequence: TGTGCCAGCAGCTTAGATGCTAGCGGGGTCAACGAGCAGTACTTC. Translating gives CASSLDASGVNEQYF.

The rearrangement links TRBV5-6 to TRBJ2-5, with 12 bases lining up with TRBD1. Trimming cost V 4 bases and J 5 bases; bases outside gene matches: 9. The germline V gene encodes CDR1 SGHDT and CDR2 YYEEEE. This CDR3 comprises 16 residues. The CDR3 sequence is CASSGTGQGAEETQYF. CDR3 sequence (DNA): TGTGCCAGCAGCGGAACGGGACAGGGGGCCGAGGAGACCCAGTACTTC.

This chain joins TRBV5-1 and TRBJ2-2; possibly TRBD2 for D (5 bases). Trimming cost V 5 bases and J 6 bases, with 14 bases left between them. The CDR3 is 14 amino acids. Per germline, CDR1 SGHRS and CDR2 YFSETQ. The CDR3, as DNA: TGCGCCAGCAGAGTAGAGGGCCCAGCCGGGGAGCTGTTTTTT. Residues: CASRVEGPAGELFF.

V usage is TRBV7-2 and J usage is TRBJ2-1; D possibly uses TRBD1 or TRBD2 (5 bases each). Trimming removed 8 bases from V and 4 bases from J, with 6 bases in between. The CDR3 totals 11 residues. CDR1 is SGHTA, CDR2 FQGNSA, per germline. The CDR3 DNA follows: TGTGCCAGCGGGGGTTACAATGAGCAGTTCTTC. As protein: CASGGYNEQFF.

The chain links TRBV10-3 to TRBJ1-2, with 8 bases identical to TRBD1. The ends lost 4 bases at V and 2 bases at J; junction bases unmatched: 6. Per the germline V gene, CDR1 is ENHRY and CDR2 is SYGVKD. This CDR3 has 15 residues. The CDR3 is CAISGGDRINYGYTF. The DNA for the CDR3 is TGTGCCATCAGTGGGGGGGACAGGATAAACTATGGCTACACCTTC.